The 15 T cell receptor beta chains in this list originate from one sample, sequenced in a study of blood T cell repertoires in COVID-19. Method: immunoSEQ multiplex PCR; TCRdb's copy keeps in-frame clones and lacks some. The sample has 59,000 or so clones, roughly 93% seen once. The sample comprised peripheral blood. Receptors originate from a human donor in a cohort sampled during active COVID-19.

V gene TRBV7-2 combines with J gene TRBJ2-5; 12 nucleotides agree with TRBD2. V lost 5 bases, J lost 4 bases, and 5 bases stayed unmatched. This CDR3 contains 15 residues. The germline CDR1 and CDR2 sequences are SGHTA and FQGNSA. CDR3 residues: CASSPRLAGVETQYF. The CDR3 nucleotides read TGTGCCAGCAGCCCAAGACTAGCGGGAGTAGAGACCCAGTACTTC.

V and J are TRBV10-2 and TRBJ1-3; D not certain. Germline V gives CDR1 WSHSY, CDR2 SAAADI. The CDR3 covers 11 residues. Trimming took 6 bases from V and 3 from J, leaving 3 bases between them. CDR3 sequence: CASRSGNTIYF. Written as DNA, the CDR3 is TGCGCCAGCAGGAGTGGAAACACCATATATTTT.

V and J are TRBV6-5 and TRBJ2-3, with D tentatively TRBD2 (5 bases). V dropped 6 bases and J dropped 2 bases, with 15 bases sitting between them. The CDR3 loop spans 15 amino acids. CDR1 and CDR2 from the germline V gene are MNHEY and SVGAGI. The CDR3 coding sequence is TGTGCCAGCAGGGCCCATACTAGGTTCACAGATACGCAGTATTTT. Protein sequence: CASRAHTRFTDTQYF.

The chain links TRBV7-9 to TRBJ2-3, with 7 bases identical to TRBD2. J was trimmed by 1 base and V by 5 bases; bases with no gene match: 3. There are 14 residues in the CDR3. CDR1 is SEHNR and CDR2 is FQNEAQ in the germline V gene (reference sequence). The CDR3 DNA reads as TGTGCCAGCAGCCGGGCGGGAGGCACAGATACGCAGTATTTT. Protein product: CASSRAGGTDTQYF.

The CDR3 bases are TGTGCCAGTAGTATAACGACAGGGGACGTCTACGAGCAGTACTTC. It specifies CASSITTGDVYEQYF. The chain is built from TRBV19 and TRBJ2-7; TRBD1 agrees at 8 bases. CDR3 length: 15 residues. After removal of 2 bases from V and 3 bases from J, the junction contained 6 bases not matched to a gene. Germline CDR1 reads LNHDA; CDR2 reads SQIVND (reference sequence).

CDR3 DNA: TGTGCCAGCAGCTACAGACCCAATCAGCCCCAGCATTTT. Amino acid sequence: CASSYRPNQPQHF. The chain employs TRBV7-2 and TRBJ1-5, with unresolved D. Trimming shortened V by 4 bases and J by 3 bases, and 7 bases separated the two germline ends. This CDR3 is 13 amino acids long. Germline V gene lookup returns CDR1 SGHTA and CDR2 FQGNSA.

The chain couples TRBV9 to TRBJ1-1; weak D call: TRBD1 (5 bases). V was trimmed by 0 bases and J by 2 bases, leaving 17 bases between them. Germline CDR1 reads SGDLS; CDR2 reads YYNGEE. The CDR3 is 17 amino acids. The chain's CDR3 is CASSVAAGIQGNTEAFF. In DNA form, the CDR3 reads TGTGCCAGCAGCGTAGCGGCAGGGATTCAGGGAAACACTGAAGCTTTCTTT.

A single count supports this clone. CDR3 DNA: TGTGCCAGCATAGCCTGGGCAGGGGCTCGGAACACCGGGGAGCTGTTTTTT. This encodes CASIAWAGARNTGELFF. J is TRBJ2-2 and V is TRBV27; D may be TRBD1 (6 bases). Germline CDR1 reads MNHEY; CDR2 reads SMNVEV (reference sequence). Trimming took 7 bases from V and 1 from J, leaving 19 bases between them. The CDR3 loop spans 17 amino acids.

The J gene is TRBJ2-1, the V gene TRBV4-2, with 8 bases identical to TRBD2. CDR1 is LGHNA, CDR2 YNFKEQ, per germline. V lost 5 bases to trimming and J lost 5 bases; unmatched junction nucleotides: 8. This CDR3 contains 15 residues. The CDR3: CASSIREGPNNEQFF. In DNA form, the CDR3 reads TGTGCCAGCAGCATCCGGGAGGGCCCGAACAATGAGCAGTTCTTC.

The chain uses TRBV5-1 and TRBJ2-3, with D perhaps TRBD1 (7 bases). CDR1 is SGHRS, CDR2 YFSETQ, per germline. V lost 3 bases and J 1 base, leaving 12 bases between the germline ends. This CDR3 has 15 residues. The CDR3 DNA follows: TGCGCCAGCAGCTCCACAGGGGAGGGCACAGATACGCAGTATTTT. Translated, it gives CASSSTGEGTDTQYF.

The J gene is TRBJ2-5, the V gene TRBV7-9, with D tentatively TRBD2 (7 bases). Trimming pared 0 bases from V and 5 bases from J, leaving 16 bases between. Germline CDR1 is SEHNR and CDR2 is FQNEAQ (reference sequence). There are 16 residues in the CDR3. CDR3 amino acids: CASSLAVRGGSETQYF. CDR3 DNA sequence: TGTGCCAGCAGCTTAGCGGTGAGGGGGGGCTCGGAGACCCAGTACTTC.

The V gene is TRBV25-1, the J gene TRBJ1-5, with TRBD1 as a possible D gene (6 bases). Trimming stripped 6 bases from V and 3 bases from J, with 9 bases between. CDR1 is MGHDK, CDR2 SYGVNS, per germline. The CDR3 has 13 amino acids. The CDR3, as DNA: TGTGCCAGCAGACAGGGCTACAATCAGCCCCAGCATTTT. Translation gives CASRQGYNQPQHF.

This clone was seen just once. V usage is TRBV6-5 and J usage is TRBJ2-7; 7 nucleotides match TRBD1. Unmatched junction bases numbered 1, after V lost 5 bases and J lost 3 bases. This CDR3 has 12 amino acids. CDR1 is MNHEY, CDR2 SVGAGI, per germline. The CDR3 DNA is TGTGCCAGCAGTAGACAGGGCTACGAGCAGTACTTC. It yields the protein CASSRQGYEQYF.

The rearrangement uses TRBV3-1 (or the pseudogene TRBV3-2) and TRBJ2-1; D gene ambiguous. Germline CDR1 reads LGHDT; CDR2 reads YNNKEL (reference sequence). The CDR3 contains 12 residues. V lost 5 bases, J lost 8 bases, and 10 bases lay in between. The CDR3 nucleotides read TGTGCCAGCAGCTCGCGGTGGGATGAGCAGTTCTTC. Translation: CASSSRWDEQFF.

This chain links TRBV28 with TRBJ1-5; 9 nucleotides match TRBD1. Germline lookup yields CDR1 MDHEN and CDR2 SYDVKM. CDR3 size: 15 residues. J gave up 6 bases and V 3 bases, and 6 bases lay outside the gene matches. This chain's CDR3 is CASSFRQGGTQPQHF. The CDR3 DNA is TGTGCCAGCAGTTTTAGACAGGGGGGTACTCAGCCCCAGCATTTT.